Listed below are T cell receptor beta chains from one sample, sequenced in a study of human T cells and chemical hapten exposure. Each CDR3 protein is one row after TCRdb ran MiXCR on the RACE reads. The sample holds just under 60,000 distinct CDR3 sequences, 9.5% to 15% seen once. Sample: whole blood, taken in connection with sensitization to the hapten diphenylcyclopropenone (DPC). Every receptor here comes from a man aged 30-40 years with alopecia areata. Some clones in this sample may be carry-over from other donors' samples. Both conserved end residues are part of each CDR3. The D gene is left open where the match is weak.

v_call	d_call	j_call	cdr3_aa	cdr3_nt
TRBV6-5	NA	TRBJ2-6	CASSYEGYGANVLTF	TGTGCCAGCAGTTACGAGGGCTATGGGGCCAACGTCCTGACTTTC
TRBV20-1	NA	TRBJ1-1	CSAKPPGLNTEAFF	TGCAGTGCTAAACCGCCGGGGCTGAACACTGAAGCTTTCTTT
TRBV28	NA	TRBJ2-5	CASSFRETVQTQYF	TGTGCCAGCAGTTTTCGGGAAACAGTCCAGACCCAGTACTTC
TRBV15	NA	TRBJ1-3	CATSRLVRDSSSGNTIYF	TGTGCCACCAGTAGACTAGTCCGGGACTCGAGCTCTGGAAACACCATATATTTT